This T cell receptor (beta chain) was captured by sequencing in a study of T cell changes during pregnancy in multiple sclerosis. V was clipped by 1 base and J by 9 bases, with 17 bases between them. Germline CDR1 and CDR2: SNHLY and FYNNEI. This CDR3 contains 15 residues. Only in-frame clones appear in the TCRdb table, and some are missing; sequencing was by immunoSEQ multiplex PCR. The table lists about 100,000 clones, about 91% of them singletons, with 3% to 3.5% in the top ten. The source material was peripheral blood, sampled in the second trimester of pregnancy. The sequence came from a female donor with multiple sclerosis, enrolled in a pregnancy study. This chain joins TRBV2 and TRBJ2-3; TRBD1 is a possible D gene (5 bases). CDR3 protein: CASSEEGHPTLTQYF. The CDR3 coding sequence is TGTGCCAGCAGTGAAGAAGGACACCCCACTTTGACGCAGTATTTT.